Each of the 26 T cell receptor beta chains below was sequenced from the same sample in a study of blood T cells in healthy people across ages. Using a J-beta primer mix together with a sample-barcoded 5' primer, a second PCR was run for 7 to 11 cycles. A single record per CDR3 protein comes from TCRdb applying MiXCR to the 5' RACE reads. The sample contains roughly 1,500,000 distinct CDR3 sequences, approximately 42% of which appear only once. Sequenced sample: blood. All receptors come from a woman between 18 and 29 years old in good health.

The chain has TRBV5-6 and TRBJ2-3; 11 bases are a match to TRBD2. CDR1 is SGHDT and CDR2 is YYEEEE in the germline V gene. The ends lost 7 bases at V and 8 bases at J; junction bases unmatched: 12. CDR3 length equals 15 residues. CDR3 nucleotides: TGTGCCAGCTGTACCGGGACTAGCGGATTGAGTACGCAGTATTTT. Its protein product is CASCTGTSGLSTQYF.

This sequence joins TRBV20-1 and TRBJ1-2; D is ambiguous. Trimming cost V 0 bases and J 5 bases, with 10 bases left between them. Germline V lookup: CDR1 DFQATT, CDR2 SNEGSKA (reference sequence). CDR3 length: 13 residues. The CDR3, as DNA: TGCAGTGCTAGAGATTCCAGTTCTTATGGCTACACCTTC. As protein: CSARDSSSYGYTF.

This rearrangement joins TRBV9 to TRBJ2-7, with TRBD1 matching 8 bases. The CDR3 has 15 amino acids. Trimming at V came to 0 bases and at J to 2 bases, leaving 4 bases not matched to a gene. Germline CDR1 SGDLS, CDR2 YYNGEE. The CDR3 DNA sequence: TGTGCCAGCAGCGTAGAACAGGGGGATACCTACGAGCAGTACTTC. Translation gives CASSVEQGDTYEQYF.

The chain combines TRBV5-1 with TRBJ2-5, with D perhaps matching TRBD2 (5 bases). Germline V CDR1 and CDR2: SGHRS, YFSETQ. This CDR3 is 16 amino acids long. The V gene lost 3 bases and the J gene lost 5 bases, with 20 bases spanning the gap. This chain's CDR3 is CASSSLGLLEWETQYF. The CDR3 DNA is TGCGCCAGCAGCTCATTGGGCCTACTAGAGTGGGAGACCCAGTACTTC.

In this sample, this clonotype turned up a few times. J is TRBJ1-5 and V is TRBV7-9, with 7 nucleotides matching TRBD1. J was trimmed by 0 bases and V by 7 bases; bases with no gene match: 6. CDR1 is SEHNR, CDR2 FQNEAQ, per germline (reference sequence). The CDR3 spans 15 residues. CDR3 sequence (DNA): TGTGCCAGCACCTCCCAGGGGGGTAGCAATCAGCCCCAGCATTTT. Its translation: CASTSQGGSNQPQHF. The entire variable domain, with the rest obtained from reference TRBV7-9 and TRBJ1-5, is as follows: DTGVSQNPRHKITKRGQNVTFRCDPISEHNRLYWYRQTLGQGPEFLTYFQNEAQLEKSRLLSDRFSAERPKGSFSTLEIQRTEQGDSAMYLCASTSQGGSNQPQHFGDGTRLSIL.

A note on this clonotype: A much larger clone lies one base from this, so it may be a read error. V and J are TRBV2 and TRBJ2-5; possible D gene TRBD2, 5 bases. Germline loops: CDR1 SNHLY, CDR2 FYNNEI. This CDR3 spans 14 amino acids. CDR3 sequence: CATLRGLGQEIQYF. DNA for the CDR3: TGTGCCACCTTAAGAGGGTTGGGCCAAGAGATCCAGTACTTC.

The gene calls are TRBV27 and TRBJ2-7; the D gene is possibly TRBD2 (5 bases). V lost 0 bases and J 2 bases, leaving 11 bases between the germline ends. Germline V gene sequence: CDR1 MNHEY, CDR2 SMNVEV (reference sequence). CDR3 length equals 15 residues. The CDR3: CASSLSGLSPYEQYF. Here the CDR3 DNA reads TGTGCCAGCAGTTTATCAGGACTCAGCCCCTACGAGCAGTACTTC.

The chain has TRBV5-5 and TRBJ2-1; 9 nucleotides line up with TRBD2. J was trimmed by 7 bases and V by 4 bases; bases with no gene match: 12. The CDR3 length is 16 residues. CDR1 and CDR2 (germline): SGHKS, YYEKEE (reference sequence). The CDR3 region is CASSPGYSGGGNEQFF. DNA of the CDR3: TGTGCCAGCAGCCCGGGGTATAGCGGGGGAGGGAATGAGCAGTTCTTC. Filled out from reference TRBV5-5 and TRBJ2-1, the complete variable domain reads DAGVTQSPTHLIKTRGQQVTLRCSPISGHKSVSWYQQVLGQGPQFIFQYYEKEERGRGNFPDRFSARQFPNYSSELNVNALLLGDSALYLCASSPGYSGGGNEQFFGPGTRLTVL.

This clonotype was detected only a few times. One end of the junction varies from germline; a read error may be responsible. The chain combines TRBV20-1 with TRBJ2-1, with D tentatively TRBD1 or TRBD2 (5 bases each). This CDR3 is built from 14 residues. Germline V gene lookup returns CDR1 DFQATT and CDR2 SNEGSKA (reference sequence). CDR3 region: CGARIGTRYNEQFF. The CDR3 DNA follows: TGCGGTGCTCGTATCGGGACCCGATACAATGAGCAGTTCTTC.

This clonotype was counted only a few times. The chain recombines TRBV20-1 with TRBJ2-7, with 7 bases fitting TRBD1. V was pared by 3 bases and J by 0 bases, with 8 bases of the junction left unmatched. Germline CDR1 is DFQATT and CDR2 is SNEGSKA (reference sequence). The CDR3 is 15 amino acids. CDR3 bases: TGCAGTGCTAGTACACAGGGGAGTAGCTCCTACGAGCAGTACTTC. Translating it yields CSASTQGSSSYEQYF.

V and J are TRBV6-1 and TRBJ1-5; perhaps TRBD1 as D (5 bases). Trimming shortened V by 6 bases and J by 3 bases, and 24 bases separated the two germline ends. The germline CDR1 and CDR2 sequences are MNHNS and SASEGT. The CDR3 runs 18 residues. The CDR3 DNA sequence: TGTGCCAGCAGCGAGGGGAGCTTTCCGGCAGTCTCCAATCAGCCCCAGCATTTT. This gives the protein CASSEGSFPAVSNQPQHF.

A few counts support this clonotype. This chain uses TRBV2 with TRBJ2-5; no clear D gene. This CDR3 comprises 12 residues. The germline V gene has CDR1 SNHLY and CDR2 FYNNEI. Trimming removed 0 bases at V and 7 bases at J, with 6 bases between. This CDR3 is CASSEAPRTQYF. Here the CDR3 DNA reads TGTGCCAGCAGTGAAGCGCCCCGGACCCAGTACTTC.

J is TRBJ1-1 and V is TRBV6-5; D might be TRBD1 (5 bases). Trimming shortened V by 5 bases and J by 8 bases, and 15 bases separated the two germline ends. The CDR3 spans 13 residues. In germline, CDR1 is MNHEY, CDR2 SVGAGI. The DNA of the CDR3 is TGTGCCAGCAGTCGGGCAGGGCTCCCCGAAGCTTTCTTT. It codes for CASSRAGLPEAFF.

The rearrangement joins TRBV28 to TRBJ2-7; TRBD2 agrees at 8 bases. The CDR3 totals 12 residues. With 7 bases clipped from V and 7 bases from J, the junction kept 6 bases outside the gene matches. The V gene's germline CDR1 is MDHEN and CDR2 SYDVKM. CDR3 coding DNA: TGTGCCAGCACGGGGGGGCCAAGAGAGCAGTACTTC. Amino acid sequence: CASTGGPREQYF.

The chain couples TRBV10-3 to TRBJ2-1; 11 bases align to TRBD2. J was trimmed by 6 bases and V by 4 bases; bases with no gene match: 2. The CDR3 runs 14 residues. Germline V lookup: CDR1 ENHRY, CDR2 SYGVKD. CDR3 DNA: TGTGCCATCAGTGTAGCGGGGGGGGGCAATGAGCAGTTCTTC. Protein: CAISVAGGGNEQFF.

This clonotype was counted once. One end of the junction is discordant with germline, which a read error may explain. Here the CDR3 DNA reads TGTGCCAGCGAACAGGGGCCGGGGCTGAACACTGGAGCTTTCTTT. Its protein is CASEQGPGLNTGAFF. The chain recombines TRBV6-1 with TRBJ1-1, with TRBD1 identical over 7 bases. Germline V gene data show CDR1 as MNHNS and CDR2 as SASEGT. The CDR3 is 15 amino acids.

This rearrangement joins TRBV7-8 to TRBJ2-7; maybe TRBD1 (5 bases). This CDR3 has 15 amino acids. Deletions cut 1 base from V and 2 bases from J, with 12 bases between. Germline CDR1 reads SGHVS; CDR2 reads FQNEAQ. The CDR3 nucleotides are TGTGCCAGCAGCTTAGAGGGGATGTACACCTACGAGCAGTACTTC. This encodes CASSLEGMYTYEQYF.

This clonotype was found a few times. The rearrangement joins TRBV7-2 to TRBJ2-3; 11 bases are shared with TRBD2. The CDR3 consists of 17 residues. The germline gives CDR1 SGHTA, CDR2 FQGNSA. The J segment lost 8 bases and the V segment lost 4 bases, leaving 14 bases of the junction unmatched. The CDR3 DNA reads TGTGCCAGCAGCTCCCATCGGCCTAGCGGGGGGCTCGGTACGCAGTATTTT. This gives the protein CASSSHRPSGGLGTQYF. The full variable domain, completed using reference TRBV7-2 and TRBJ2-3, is GAGVSQSPSNKVTEKGKDVELRCDPISGHTALYWYRQSLGQGLEFLIYFQGNSAPDKSGLPSDRFSAERTGGSVSTLTIQRTQQEDSAVYLCASSSHRPSGGLGTQYFGPGTRLTVL.

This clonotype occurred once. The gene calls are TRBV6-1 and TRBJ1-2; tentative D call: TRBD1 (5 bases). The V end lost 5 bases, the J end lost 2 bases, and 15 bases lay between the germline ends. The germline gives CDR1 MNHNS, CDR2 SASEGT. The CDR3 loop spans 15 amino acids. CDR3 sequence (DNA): TGTGCCAGCAGTACCCAGGGAGGGGCCAACTATGGCTACACCTTC. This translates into CASSTQGGANYGYTF.

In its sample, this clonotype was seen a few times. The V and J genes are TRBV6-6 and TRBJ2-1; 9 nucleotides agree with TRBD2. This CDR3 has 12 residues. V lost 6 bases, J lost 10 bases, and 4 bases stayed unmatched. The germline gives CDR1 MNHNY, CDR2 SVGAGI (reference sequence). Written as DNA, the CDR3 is TGTGCCAGCAGGCCTACTAGCGGGGAGCAGTTCTTC. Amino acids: CASRPTSGEQFF.

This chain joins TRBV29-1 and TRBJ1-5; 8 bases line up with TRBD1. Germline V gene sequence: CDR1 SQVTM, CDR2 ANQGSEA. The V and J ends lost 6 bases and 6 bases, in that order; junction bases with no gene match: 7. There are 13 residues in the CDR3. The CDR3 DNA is TGCAGCGTCGACACAGGGGGAGGTCAGCCCCAGCATTTT. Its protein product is CSVDTGGGQPQHF. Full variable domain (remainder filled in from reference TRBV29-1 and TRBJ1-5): SAVISQKPSRDICQRGTSLTIQCQVDSQVTMMFWYRQQPGQSLTLIATANQGSEATYESGFVIDKFPISRPNLTFSTLTVSNMSPEDSSIYLCSVDTGGGQPQHFGDGTRLSIL.

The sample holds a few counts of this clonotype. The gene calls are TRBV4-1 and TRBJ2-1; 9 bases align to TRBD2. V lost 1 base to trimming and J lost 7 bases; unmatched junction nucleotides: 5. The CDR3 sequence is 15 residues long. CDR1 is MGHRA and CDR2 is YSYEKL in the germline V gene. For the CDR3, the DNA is TGCGCCAGCAGCCAAGTAGCGGGGGCGGGGAATGAGCAGTTCTTC. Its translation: CASSQVAGAGNEQFF.

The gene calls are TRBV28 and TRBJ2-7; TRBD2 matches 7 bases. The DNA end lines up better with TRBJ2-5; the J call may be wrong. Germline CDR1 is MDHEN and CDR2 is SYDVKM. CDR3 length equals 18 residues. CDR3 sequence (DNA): TGTGCCAGCAGTTTCGGCGATGGCGGGGGACTCCCGAAAGAGACCCAGTACTTC. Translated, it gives CASSFGDGGGLPKETQYF.

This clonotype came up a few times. Here the CDR3 DNA reads TGTGCCAGCGAAGATCTAGCGGGGACCCAAGAGACCCAGTACTTC. Translated, it gives CASEDLAGTQETQYF. V is TRBV7-9 and J is TRBJ2-5; TRBD2 aligns across 9 bases. The CDR3 is 15 residues long. After removal of 8 bases from V and 1 base from J, the junction contained 8 bases not matched to a gene. Germline CDR1 is SEHNR and CDR2 is FQNEAQ (reference sequence).

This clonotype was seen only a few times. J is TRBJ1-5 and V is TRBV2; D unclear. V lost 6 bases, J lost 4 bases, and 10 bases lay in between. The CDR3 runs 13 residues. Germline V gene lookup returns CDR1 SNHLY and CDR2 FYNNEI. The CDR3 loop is CASSDSINQPQHF. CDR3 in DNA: TGTGCCAGCAGCGACTCGATAAATCAGCCCCAGCATTTT.

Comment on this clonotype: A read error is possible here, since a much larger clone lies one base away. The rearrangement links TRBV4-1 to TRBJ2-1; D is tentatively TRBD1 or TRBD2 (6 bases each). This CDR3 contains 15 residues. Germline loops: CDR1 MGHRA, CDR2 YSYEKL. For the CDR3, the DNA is TGCGCCAGCAGCCAAGCGGGGGCGATCTACAGTGAGCAGTTCTTC. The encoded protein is CASSQAGAIYSEQFF.